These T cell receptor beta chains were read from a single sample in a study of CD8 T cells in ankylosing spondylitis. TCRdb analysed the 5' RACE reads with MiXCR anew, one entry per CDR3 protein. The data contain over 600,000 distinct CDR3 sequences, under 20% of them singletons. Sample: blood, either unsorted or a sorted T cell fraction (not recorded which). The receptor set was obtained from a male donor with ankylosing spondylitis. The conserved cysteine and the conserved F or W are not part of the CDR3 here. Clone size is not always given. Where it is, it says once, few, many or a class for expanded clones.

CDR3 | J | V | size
ASSHGTEAYEQY | TRBJ2-7 | TRBV7-9 | -
ASSPGGGDYGYT | TRBJ1-2 | TRBV5-1 | few
ASSLERSNEQF | TRBJ2-1 | TRBV4-3 | few
ASSNLARQGGGEQF | TRBJ2-1 | TRBV6-2/TRBV6-3 | -
ASIPRDQETQY | TRBJ2-5 | TRBV25-1 | few
ASSVSGLSYEQY | TRBJ2-7 | TRBV9 | -
ASSQDQLGAYEQY | TRBJ2-7 | TRBV4-1 | once
ASSWDRENIQY | TRBJ2-4 | TRBV12-3/TRBV12-4 | many
SARRQNSYEQY | TRBJ2-7 | TRBV20-1 | -
ASSYGGQGAGELF | TRBJ2-2 | TRBV6-5 | -
ASSLGATSGSLDTQY | TRBJ2-3 | TRBV7-6 | -
ASSQDHPETQY | TRBJ2-3 | TRBV4-3 | few
ASSLAGRVYNEQF | TRBJ2-1 | TRBV7-8 | -
APYPPCNQPQH | TRBJ1-5 | TRBV6-6 | few
ASSLAQSGGTGELF | TRBJ2-2 | TRBV11-3 | -
AWSKRKATYEQY | TRBJ2-7 | TRBV30 | few
ASSSPGLAGADTQY | TRBJ2-3 | TRBV28 | many
ASSFDRGPEAF | TRBJ1-1 | TRBV7-2 | -
ASHGKAKNIQY | TRBJ2-4 | TRBV3-1 | -
ASRPNHYSGNTIY | TRBJ1-3 | TRBV28 | few
SATTRTREVGNTIY | TRBJ1-3 | TRBV20-1 | few
ASSQGWYSSSTDTQY | TRBJ2-3 | TRBV4-1 | few
ASRAGLHTGELF | TRBJ2-2 | TRBV12-3/TRBV12-4 | few
ATSRQGLGANVLT | TRBJ2-6 | TRBV15 | -
ASSFTGEAF | TRBJ1-1 | TRBV7-2 | few
SVERGPQGAEYGYT | TRBJ1-2 | TRBV29-1 | few
ASSLGQSENQPQH | TRBJ1-5 | TRBV5-8 | few
SGSDWSGSNQPQH | TRBJ1-5 | TRBV20-1 | few
SASGTGATSYNSPLH | TRBJ1-6 | TRBV20-1 | -
SAREDRGRDEQF | TRBJ2-1 | TRBV20-1 | -
ASSLTGGNNEQF | TRBJ2-1 | TRBV11-2 | few
ASSPGFAETQY | TRBJ2-5 | TRBV12-3/TRBV12-4 | -
ASSYAVAYEQF | TRBJ2-1 | TRBV6-5 | few
ASSSLAGRLKDTQY | TRBJ2-3 | TRBV27 | -
ASSSFSAFQETQY | TRBJ2-5 | TRBV9 | -
ASSPDGQYYEQY | TRBJ2-7 | TRBV11-2 | -
ASSPESYNEQF | TRBJ2-1 | TRBV11-2 | -
ASSLMSTSVSNEQF | TRBJ2-1 | TRBV7-3 | few
SARKSTDTQY | TRBJ2-3 | TRBV20-1 | few
ASSLRRGETQY | TRBJ2-5 | TRBV27 | -
SAVLRTVDNSPLH | TRBJ1-6 | TRBV20-1 | many
ASRDPTGGLYNEQF | TRBJ2-1 | TRBV27 | -
ASSRGGPDNYGYT | TRBJ1-2 | TRBV5-1 | -
ASSFGSGHYEQY | TRBJ2-7 | TRBV7-2 | -
ATSRDQGSYNEQF | TRBJ2-1 | TRBV15 | -
ASSASRFGELF | TRBJ2-2 | TRBV2 | -
ASSPGSITSETQY | TRBJ2-5 | TRBV3-1 | -
AIKGQGPGEAF | TRBJ1-1 | TRBV28 | -
ASSLNPGLEQY | TRBJ2-7 | TRBV5-1 | -
ASSQDGSSGGYTQY | TRBJ2-3 | TRBV4-2 | few
ASMIADGDTQY | TRBJ2-3 | TRBV2 | -
ASSLASRGGTEAF | TRBJ1-1 | TRBV5-1 | few
ATSRGGLNQETQY | TRBJ2-5 | TRBV15 | -